The following is a T cell receptor (beta chain) sequence with its context. This receptor's antigen is unknown. No qualities accompany the bases; no much larger clone lies one base away. This same CDR3 is encoded by further DNA sequences in the sample. The library was prepared using the immunoSEQ multiplex PCR assay. What TCRdb holds here is the immuneACCESS table cut down to in-frame rearrangements. Part of the clones is not present; checked against another copy, under half of the missing clones reflect an unresolved V gene, and the others are unexplained. The sample table lists about 40,000 clones, more than 75% of them with a count of one. The ten largest account for about 25% of the sample. Clipping removes 1 base from V and 4 bases from J, with 2 as the unmatched junction base count. CDR1 and CDR2 are drawn from the germline V gene (reference sequence): LNHDA, SQIVND. The CDR3 measures 15 amino acids from cysteine to phenylalanine. Left in the record is the CDR3 DNA by itself, 45 bases read in frame from the first base.

These data belong to a study of radiotherapy plus CTLA-4 blockade in lung cancer (dated by TCRdb to the late 2010s). Describing the broader study: Objective responses were observed in roughly a sixth of enrolled patients, and disease control was achieved in less than 40%. Study-level results and caveats: Early dynamic changes in blood T cell clones, together with increased serum interferon-beta after radiation, were reported as the strongest predictors of response. After treatment with radiotherapy and ipilimumab, TCR clones that originated in tumors expanded in peripheral blood.

In this study, focal radiation therapy paired with CTLA-4 blockade (ipilimumab) was tested in patients who had chemo-refractory metastatic non-small-cell lung cancer. The sequence was collected from a human donor with non-small cell lung cancer that progressed on radiotherapy plus ipilimumab. Sample: peripheral blood, taken from a patient treated with radiotherapy plus ipilimumab. The sequence links TRBV19 to TRBJ1-2; TRBD1 aligns with 11 central bases. CDR3 protein: CASSIAGTGGYGYTF. Read as DNA, the sequence is TGTGCCAGTAGTATAGCCGGGACAGGGGGCTATGGCTACACCTTC. Beyond the CDR3, the reference TRBV19 and TRBJ1-2 genes provide the residues; the full variable domain reads: DGGITQSPKYLFRKEGQNVTLSCEQNLNHDAMYWYRQDPGQGLRLIYYSQIVNDFQKGDIAEGYSVSREKKESFPLTVTSAQKNPTAFYLCASSIAGTGGYGYTFGSGTRLTVV.